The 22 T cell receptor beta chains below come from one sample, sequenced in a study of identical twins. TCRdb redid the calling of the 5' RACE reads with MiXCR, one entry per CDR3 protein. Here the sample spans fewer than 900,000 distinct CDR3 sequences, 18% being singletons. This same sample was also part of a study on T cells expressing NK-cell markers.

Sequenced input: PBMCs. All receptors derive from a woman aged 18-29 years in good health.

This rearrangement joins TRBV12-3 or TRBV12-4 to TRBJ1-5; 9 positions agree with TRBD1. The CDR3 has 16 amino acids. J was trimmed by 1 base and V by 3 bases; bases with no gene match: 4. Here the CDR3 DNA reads TGTGCCAGCAGTTTCTCCGGGACAGGGAGCAATCAGCCCCAGCATTTT. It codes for CASSFSGTGSNQPQHF.

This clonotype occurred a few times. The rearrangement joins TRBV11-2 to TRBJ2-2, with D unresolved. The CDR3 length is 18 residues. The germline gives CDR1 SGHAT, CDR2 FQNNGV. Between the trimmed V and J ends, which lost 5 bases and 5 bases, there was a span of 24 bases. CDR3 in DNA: TGTGCCAGCAGCCGAGACGTACCGGTCGGGCTCTTTACCGGGGAGCTGTTTTTT. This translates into CASSRDVPVGLFTGELFF.

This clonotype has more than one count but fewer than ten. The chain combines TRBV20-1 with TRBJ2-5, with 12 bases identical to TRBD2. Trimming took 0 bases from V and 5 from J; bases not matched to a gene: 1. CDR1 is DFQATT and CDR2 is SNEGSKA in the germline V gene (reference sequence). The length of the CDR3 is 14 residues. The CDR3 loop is CSARDGTSGETQYF. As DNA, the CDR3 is TGCAGTGCTAGAGATGGGACTAGCGGGGAGACCCAGTACTTC.

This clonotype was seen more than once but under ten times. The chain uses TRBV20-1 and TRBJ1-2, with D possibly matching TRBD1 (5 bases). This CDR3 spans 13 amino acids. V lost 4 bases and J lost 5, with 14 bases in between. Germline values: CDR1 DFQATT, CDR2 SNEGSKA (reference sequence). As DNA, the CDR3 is TGCAGTGCTAATCTCGGGACTTCTTATGGCTACACCTTC. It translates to CSANLGTSYGYTF.

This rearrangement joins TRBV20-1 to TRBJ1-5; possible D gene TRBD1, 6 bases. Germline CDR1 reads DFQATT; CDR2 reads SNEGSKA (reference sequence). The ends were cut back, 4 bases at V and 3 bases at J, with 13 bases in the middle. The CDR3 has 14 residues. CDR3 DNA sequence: TGCAGTGCTAATCGTGGGACAACCAATCAGCCCCAGCATTTT. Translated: CSANRGTTNQPQHF.

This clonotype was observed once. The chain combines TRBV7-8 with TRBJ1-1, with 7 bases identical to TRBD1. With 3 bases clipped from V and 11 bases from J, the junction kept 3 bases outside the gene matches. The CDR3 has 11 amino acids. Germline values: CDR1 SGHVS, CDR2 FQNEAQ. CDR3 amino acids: CASSLTGSAFF. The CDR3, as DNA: TGTGCCAGCAGCTTGACAGGGAGCGCTTTCTTT.

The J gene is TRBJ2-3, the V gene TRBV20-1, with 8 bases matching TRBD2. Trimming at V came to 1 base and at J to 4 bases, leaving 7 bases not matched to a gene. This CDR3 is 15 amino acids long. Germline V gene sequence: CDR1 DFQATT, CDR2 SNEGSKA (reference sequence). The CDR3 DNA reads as TGCAGTGCTAGAGTAGACCGGGAGGGCCCAGATACGCAGTATTTT. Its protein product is CSARVDREGPDTQYF.

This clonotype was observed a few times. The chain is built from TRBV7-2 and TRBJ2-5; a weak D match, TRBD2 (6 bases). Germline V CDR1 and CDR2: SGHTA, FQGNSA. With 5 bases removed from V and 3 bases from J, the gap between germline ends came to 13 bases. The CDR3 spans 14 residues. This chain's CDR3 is CASSPQRAKETQYF. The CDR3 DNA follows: TGTGCCAGCAGCCCTCAGCGGGCCAAAGAGACCCAGTACTTC.

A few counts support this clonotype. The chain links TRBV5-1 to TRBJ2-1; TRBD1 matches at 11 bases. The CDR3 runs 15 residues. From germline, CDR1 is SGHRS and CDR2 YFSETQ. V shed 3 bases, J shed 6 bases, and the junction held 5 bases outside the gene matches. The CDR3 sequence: CASSSRDRGSNEQFF. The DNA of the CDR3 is TGCGCCAGCAGCTCCCGGGACAGGGGGTCCAATGAGCAGTTCTTC. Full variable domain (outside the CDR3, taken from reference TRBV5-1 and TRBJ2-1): KAGVTQTPRYLIKTRGQQVTLSCSPISGHRSVSWYQQTPGQGLQFLFEYFSETQRNKGNFPGRFSGRQFSNSRSEMNVSTLELGDSALYLCASSSRDRGSNEQFFGPGTRLTVL.

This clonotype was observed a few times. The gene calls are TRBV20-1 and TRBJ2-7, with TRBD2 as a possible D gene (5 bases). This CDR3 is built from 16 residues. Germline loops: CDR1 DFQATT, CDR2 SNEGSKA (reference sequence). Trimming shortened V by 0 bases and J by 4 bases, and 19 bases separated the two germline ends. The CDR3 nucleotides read TGCAGTGCTAGAGATGCGAAGCGGCTAACAGAGTACGAGCAGTACTTC. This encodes CSARDAKRLTEYEQYF.

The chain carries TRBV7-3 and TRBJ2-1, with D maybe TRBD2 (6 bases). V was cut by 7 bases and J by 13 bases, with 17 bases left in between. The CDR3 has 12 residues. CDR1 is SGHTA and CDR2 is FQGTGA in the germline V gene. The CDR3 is CASTIPGGSQFF. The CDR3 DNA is TGTGCCAGCACAATTCCCGGGGGTTCCCAGTTCTTC.

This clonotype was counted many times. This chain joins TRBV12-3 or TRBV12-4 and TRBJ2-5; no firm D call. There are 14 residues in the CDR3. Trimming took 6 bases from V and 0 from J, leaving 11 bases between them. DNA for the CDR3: TGTGCCAGCAGCGAAGGACGAGACCAAGAGACCCAGTACTTC. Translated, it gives CASSEGRDQETQYF.

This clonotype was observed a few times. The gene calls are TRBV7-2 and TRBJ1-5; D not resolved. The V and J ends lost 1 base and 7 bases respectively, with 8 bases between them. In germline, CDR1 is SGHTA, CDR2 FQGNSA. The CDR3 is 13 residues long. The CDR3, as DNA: TGTGCCAGCAGCTTAGATATAGAGCAGCCCCAGCATTTT. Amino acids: CASSLDIEQPQHF.

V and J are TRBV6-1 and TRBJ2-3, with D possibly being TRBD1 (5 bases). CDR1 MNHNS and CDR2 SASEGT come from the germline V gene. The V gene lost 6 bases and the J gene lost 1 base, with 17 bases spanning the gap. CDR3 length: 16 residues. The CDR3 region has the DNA TGTGCCAGCAGGGCAGGACAATCCCTTGGCACAGATACGCAGTATTTT. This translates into CASRAGQSLGTDTQYF.

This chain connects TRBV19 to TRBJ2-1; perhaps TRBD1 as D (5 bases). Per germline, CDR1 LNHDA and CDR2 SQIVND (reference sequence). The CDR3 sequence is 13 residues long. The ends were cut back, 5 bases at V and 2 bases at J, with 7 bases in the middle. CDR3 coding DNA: TGTGCCAGTAGTGGGGCGGCCTACAATGAGCAGTTCTTC. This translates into CASSGAAYNEQFF.

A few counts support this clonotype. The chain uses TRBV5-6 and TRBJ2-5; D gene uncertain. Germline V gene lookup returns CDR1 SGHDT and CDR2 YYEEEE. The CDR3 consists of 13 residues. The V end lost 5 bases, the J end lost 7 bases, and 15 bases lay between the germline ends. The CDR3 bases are TGTGCCAGCAGGGCGCTCCCCTTCGGGACCCAGTACTTC. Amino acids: CASRALPFGTQYF.

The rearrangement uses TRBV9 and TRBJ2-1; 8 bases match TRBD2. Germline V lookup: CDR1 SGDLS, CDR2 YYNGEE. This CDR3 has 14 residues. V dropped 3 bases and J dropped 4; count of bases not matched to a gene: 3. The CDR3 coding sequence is TGTGCCAGCAGCGCCCGACTAGCGTACAATGAGCAGTTCTTC. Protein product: CASSARLAYNEQFF. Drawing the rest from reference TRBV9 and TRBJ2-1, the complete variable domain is DSGVTQTPKHLITATGQRVTLRCSPRSGDLSVYWYQQSLDQGLQFLIQYYNGEERAKGNILERFSAQQFPDLHSELNLSSLELGDSALYFCASSARLAYNEQFFGPGTRLTVL.

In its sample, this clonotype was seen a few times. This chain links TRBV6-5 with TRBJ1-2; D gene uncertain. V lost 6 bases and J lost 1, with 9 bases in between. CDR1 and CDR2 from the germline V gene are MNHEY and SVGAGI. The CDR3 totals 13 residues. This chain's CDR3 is CASRFTINYGYTF. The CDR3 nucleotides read TGTGCCAGCAGGTTTACGATTAACTATGGCTACACCTTC.

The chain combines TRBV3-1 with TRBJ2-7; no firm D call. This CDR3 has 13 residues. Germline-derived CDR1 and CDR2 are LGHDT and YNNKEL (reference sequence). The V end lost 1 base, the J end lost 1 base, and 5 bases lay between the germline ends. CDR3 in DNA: TGTGCCAGCAGCCAAGTTAGGTCCTACGAGCAGTACTTC. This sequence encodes CASSQVRSYEQYF.

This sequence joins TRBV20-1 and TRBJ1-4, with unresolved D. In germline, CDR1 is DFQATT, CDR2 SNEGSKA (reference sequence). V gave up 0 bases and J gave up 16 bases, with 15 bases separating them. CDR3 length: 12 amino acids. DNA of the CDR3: TGCAGTGCTAGAGATACGGGCCCGCGTGAGTTTTTT. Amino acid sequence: CSARDTGPREFF.

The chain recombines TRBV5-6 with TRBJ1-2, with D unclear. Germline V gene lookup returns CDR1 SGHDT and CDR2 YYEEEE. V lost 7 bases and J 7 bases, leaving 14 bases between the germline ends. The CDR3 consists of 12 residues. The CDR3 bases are TGTGCCAGCTGCCTTCGCGTAGGTGGCTACACCTTC. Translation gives CASCLRVGGYTF.

CDR3 sequence (DNA): TGTGCCAGCAGTTCCCCCCCCCGGGAGGGCTCCAATGAGCAGTTCTTC. Its translation: CASSSPPREGSNEQFF. This chain joins TRBV27 and TRBJ2-1; 8 nucleotides line up with TRBD2. The CDR3 has 16 residues. Germline CDR1 MNHEY, CDR2 SMNVEV (reference sequence). Trimming removed 4 bases from V and 6 bases from J; junction bases left unmatched: 11.